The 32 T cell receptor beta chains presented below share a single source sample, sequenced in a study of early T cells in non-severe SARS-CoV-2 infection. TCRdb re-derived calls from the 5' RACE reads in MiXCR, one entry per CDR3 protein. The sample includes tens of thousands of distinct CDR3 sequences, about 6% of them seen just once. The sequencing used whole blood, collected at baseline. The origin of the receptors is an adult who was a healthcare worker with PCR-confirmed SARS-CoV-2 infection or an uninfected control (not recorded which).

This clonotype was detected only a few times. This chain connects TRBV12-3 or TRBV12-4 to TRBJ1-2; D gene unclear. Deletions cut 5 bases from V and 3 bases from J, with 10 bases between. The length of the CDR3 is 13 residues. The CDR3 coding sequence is TGTGCCAGCAGTAGCGACGGGCACTATGGCTACACCTTC. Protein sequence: CASSSDGHYGYTF.

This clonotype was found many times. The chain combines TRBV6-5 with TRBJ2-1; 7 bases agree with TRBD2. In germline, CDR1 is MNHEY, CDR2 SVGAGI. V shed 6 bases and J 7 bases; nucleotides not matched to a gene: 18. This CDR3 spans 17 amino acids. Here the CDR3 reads CASRRQGGRGSSNEQFF. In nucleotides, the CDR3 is TGTGCCAGCAGACGGCAGGGAGGTCGCGGGAGCTCTAATGAGCAGTTCTTC.

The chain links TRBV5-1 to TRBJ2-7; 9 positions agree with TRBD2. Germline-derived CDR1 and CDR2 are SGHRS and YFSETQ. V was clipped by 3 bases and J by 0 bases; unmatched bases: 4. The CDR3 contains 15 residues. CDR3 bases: TGCGCCAGCAGCTCGACTAGCGGTTACTCCTACGAGCAGTACTTC. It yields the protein CASSSTSGYSYEQYF.

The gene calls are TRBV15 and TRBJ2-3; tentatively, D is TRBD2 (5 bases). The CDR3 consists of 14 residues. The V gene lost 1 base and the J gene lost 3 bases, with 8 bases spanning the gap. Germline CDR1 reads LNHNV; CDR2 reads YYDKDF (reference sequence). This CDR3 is CATSRVRVTDTQYF. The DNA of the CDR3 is TGTGCCACCAGCAGAGTGAGGGTTACAGATACGCAGTATTTT.

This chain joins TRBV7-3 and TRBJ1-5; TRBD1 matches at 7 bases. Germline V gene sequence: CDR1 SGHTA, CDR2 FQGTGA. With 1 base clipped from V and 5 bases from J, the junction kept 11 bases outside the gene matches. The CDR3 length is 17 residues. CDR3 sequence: CASSLNPFGTADQPQHF. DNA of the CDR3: TGTGCCAGCAGCTTAAATCCTTTCGGGACAGCAGATCAGCCCCAGCATTTT.

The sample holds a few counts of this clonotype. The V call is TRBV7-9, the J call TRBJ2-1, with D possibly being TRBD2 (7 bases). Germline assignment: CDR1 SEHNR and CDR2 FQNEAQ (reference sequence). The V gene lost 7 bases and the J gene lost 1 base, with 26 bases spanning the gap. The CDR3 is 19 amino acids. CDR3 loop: CASTRHLTSDRQSYNEQFF. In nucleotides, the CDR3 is TGTGCCAGCACCCGACATCTTACTAGCGACAGGCAGTCCTACAATGAGCAGTTCTTC. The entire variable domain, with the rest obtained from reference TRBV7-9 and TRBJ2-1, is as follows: DTGVSQNPRHKITKRGQNVTFRCDPISEHNRLYWYRQTLGQGPEFLTYFQNEAQLEKSRLLSDRFSAERPKGSFSTLEIQRTEQGDSAMYLCASTRHLTSDRQSYNEQFFGPGTRLTVL.

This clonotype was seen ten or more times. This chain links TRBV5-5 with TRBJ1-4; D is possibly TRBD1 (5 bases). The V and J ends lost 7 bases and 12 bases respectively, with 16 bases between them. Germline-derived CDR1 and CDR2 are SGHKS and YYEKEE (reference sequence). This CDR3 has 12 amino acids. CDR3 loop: CASQDKAGQLFF. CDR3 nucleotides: TGTGCCAGCCAGGACAAGGCAGGGCAACTGTTTTTT.

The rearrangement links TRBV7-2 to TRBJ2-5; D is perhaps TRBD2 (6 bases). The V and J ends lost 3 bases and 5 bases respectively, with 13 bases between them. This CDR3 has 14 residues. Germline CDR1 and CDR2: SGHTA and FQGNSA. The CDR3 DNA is TGTGCCAGCAGCTTTTGGGGACTGGAGGAGACCCAGTACTTC. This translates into CASSFWGLEETQYF.

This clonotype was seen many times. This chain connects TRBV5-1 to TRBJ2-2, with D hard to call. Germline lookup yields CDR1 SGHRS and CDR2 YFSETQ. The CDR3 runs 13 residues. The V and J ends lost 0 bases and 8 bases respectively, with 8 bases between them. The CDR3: CASSLAPEGELFF. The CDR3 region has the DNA TGCGCCAGCAGCTTGGCCCCGGAGGGGGAGCTGTTTTTT.

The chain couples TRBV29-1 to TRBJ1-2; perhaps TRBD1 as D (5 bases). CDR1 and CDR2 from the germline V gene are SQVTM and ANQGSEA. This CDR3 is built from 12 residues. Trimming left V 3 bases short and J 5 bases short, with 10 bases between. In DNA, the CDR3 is TGCAGCGTTGAGGGGCTCGGTTATGGCTACACCTTC. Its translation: CSVEGLGYGYTF. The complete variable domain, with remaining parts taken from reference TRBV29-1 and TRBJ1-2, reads SAVISQKPSRDICQRGTSLTIQCQVDSQVTMMFWYRQQPGQSLTLIATANQGSEATYESGFVIDKFPISRPNLTFSTLTVSNMSPEDSSIYLCSVEGLGYGYTFGSGTRLTVV.

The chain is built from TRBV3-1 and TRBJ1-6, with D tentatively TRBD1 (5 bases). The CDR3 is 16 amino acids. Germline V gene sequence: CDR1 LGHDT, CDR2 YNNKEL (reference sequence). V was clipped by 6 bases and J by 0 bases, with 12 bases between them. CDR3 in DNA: TGTGCCAGCAGGAGGGACGGCAGCTCCTATAATTCACCCCTCCACTTT. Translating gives CASRRDGSSYNSPLHF.

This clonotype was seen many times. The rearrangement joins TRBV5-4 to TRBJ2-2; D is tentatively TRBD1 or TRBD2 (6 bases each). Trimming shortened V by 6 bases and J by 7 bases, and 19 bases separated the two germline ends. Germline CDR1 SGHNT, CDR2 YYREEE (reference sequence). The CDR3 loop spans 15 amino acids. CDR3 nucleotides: TGTGCCAGCACTTTCGGGGGCTCTGATAGCGGGGAGCTGTTTTTT. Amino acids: CASTFGGSDSGELFF.

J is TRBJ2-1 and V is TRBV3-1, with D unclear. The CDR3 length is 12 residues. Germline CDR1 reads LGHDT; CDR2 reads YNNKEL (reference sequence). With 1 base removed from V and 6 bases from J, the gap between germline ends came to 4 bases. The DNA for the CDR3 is TGTGCCAGCAGCCAAGTTGCCAATGAGCAGTTCTTC. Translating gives CASSQVANEQFF.

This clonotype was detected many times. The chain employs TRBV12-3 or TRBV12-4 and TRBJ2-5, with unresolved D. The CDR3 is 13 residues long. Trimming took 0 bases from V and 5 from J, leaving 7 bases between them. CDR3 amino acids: CASSLALGETQYF. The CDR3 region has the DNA TGTGCCAGCAGTTTAGCGCTTGGGGAGACCCAGTACTTC.

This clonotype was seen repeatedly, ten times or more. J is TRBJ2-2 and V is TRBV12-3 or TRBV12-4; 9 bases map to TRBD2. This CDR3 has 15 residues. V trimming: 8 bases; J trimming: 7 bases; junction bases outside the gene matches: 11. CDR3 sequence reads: CASSPLASGNGELFF. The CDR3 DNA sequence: TGTGCCAGCTCCCCTCTGGCTAGCGGGAACGGGGAGCTGTTTTTT.

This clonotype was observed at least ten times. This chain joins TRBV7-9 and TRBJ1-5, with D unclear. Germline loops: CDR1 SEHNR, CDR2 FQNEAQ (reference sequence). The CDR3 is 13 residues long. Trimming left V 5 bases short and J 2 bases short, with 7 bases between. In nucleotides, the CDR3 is TGTGCCAGCAGCCTCAGAGGCAATCAGCCCCAGCATTTT. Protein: CASSLRGNQPQHF.

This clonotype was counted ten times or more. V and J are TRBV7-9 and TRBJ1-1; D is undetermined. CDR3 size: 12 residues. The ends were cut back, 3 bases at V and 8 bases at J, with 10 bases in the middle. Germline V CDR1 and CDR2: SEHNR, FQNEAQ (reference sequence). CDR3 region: CASSFNEGEAFF. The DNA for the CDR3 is TGTGCCAGCAGCTTTAATGAGGGCGAAGCTTTCTTT.

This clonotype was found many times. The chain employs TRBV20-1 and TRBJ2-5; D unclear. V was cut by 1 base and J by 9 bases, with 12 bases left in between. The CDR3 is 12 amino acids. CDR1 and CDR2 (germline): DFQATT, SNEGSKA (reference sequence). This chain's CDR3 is CSARGQALAQYF. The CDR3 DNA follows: TGCAGTGCTAGAGGCCAGGCGTTAGCCCAGTACTTC.

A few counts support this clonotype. The CDR3 region has the DNA TGTGCCAGCAGGGGGACAGTTACCTACGAGCAGTACTTC. Its protein product is CASRGTVTYEQYF. This rearrangement joins TRBV6-2 or TRBV6-3 to TRBJ2-7; 7 bases fit TRBD1. Trimming cost V 6 bases and J 2 bases; bases outside gene matches: 4. This CDR3 region has 13 residues. From germline, CDR1 is MNHEY and CDR2 SVGEGT.

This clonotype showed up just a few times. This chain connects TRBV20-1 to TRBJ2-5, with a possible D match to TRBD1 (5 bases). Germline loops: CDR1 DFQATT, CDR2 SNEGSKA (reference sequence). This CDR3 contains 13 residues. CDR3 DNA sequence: TGCAAGCCGACAGATCAGTACCAAGAGACCCAGTACTTC. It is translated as CKPTDQYQETQYF.

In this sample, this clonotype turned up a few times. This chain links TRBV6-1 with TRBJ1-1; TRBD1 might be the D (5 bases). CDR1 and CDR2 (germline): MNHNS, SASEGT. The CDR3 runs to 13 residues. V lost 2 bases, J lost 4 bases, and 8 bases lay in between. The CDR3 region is CASSERTGTEAFF. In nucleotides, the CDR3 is TGTGCCAGCAGTGAACGAACAGGCACTGAAGCTTTCTTT.

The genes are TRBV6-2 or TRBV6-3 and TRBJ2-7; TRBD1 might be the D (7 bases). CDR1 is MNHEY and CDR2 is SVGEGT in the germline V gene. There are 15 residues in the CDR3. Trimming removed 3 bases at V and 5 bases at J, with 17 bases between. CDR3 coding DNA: TGTGCCAGCAGTTATTCGGCAGGGGGGATGGACGAGCAGTACTTC. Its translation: CASSYSAGGMDEQYF.

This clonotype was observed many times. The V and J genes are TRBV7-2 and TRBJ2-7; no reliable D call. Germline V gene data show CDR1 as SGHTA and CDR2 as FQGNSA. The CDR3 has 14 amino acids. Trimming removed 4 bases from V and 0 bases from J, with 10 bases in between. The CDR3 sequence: CASSSLVSSYEQYF. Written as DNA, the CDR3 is TGTGCCAGCAGCTCGTTAGTAAGCTCCTACGAGCAGTACTTC.

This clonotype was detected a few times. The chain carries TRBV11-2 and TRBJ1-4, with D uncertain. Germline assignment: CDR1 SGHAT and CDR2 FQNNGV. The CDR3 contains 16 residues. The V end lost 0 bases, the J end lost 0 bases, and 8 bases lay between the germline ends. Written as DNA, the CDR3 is TGTGCCAGCAGCTTAGAGCTGGGTGCAACTAATGAAAAACTGTTTTTT. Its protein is CASSLELGATNEKLFF.

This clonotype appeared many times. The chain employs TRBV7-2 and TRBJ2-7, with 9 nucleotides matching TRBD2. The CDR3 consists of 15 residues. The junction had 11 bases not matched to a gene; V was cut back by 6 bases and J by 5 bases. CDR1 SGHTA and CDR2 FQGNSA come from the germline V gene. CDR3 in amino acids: CASRPVAGVVHEQYF. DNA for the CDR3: TGTGCCAGCAGGCCCGTAGCGGGAGTGGTCCACGAGCAGTACTTC. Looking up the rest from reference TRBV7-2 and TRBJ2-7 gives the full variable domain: GAGVSQSPSNKVTEKGKDVELRCDPISGHTALYWYRQSLGQGLEFLIYFQGNSAPDKSGLPSDRFSAERTGGSVSTLTIQRTQQEDSAVYLCASRPVAGVVHEQYFGPGTRLTVT.

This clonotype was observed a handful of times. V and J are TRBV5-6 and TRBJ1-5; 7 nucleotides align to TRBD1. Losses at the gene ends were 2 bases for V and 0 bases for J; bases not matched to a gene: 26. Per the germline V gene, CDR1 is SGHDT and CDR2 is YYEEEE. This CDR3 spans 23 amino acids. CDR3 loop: CASSFSPRQGVVVDALSNQPQHF. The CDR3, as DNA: TGTGCCAGCAGCTTCTCTCCACGACAGGGTGTCGTAGTTGATGCCCTTAGCAATCAGCCCCAGCATTTT.

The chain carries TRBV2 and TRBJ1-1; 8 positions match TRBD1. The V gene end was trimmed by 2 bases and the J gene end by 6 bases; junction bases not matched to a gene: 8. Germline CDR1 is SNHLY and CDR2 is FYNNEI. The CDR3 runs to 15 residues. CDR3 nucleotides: TGTGCCAGCAGTGAAATGGGACAGGTTCGTCCTGAAGCTTTCTTT. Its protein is CASSEMGQVRPEAFF.

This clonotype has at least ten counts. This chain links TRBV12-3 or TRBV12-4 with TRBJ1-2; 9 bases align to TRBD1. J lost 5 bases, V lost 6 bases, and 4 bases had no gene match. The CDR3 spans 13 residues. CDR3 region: CASRYGQGYGYTF. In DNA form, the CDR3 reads TGTGCCAGCAGATACGGACAGGGGTATGGCTACACCTTC.

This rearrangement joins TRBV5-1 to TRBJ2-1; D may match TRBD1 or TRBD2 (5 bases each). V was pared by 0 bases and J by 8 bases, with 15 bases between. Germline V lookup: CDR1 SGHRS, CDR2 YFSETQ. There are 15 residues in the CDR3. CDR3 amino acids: CASSLEPEGSYEQFF. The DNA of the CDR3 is TGCGCCAGCAGCTTGGAACCCGAGGGGTCCTATGAGCAGTTCTTC.

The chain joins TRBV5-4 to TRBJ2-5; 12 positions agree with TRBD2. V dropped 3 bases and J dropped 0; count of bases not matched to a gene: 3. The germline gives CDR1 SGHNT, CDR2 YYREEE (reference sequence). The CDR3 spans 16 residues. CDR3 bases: TGTGCCAGCAGCTCAGGACTAGCGGGGTACCAAGAGACCCAGTACTTC. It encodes CASSSGLAGYQETQYF. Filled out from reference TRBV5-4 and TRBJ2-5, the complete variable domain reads ETGVTQSPTHLIKTRGQQVTLRCSSQSGHNTVSWYQQALGQGPQFIFQYYREEENGRGNFPPRFSGLQFPNYSSELNVNALELDDSALYLCASSSGLAGYQETQYFGPGTRLLVL.

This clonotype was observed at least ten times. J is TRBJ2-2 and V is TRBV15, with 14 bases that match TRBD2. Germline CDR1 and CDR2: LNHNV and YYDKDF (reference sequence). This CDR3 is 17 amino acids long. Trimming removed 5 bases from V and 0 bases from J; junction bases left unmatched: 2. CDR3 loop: CATSGGLAGANTGELFF. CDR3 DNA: TGTGCCACCAGCGGGGGACTAGCGGGGGCGAACACCGGGGAGCTGTTTTTT.

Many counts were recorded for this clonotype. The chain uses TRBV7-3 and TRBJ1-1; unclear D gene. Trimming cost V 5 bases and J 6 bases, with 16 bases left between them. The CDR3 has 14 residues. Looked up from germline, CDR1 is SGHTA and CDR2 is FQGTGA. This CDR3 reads CASSLTPGKPEAFF. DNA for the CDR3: TGTGCCAGCAGCCTCACCCCGGGAAAACCTGAAGCTTTCTTT.